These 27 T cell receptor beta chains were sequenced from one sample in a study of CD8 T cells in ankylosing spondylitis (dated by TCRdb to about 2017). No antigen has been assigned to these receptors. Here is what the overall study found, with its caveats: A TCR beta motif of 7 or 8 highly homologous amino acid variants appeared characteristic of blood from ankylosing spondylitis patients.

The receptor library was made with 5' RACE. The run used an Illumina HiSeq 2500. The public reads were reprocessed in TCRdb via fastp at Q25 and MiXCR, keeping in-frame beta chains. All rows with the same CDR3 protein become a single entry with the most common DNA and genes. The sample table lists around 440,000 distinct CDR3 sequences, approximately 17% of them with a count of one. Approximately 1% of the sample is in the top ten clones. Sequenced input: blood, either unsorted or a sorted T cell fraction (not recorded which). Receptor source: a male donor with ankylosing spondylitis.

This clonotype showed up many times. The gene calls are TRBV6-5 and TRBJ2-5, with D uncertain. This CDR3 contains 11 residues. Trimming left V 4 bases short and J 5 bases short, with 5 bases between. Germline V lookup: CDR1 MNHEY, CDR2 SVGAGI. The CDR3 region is CASSFRETQYF. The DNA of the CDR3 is TGTGCCAGCAGTTTCCGGGAGACCCAGTACTTC.

The chain's CDR3 is CASSWKGLETQYF. As DNA, the CDR3 is TGTGCCAGCAGTTGGAAGGGGTTAGAGACCCAGTACTTC. This chain links TRBV12-3 or TRBV12-4 with TRBJ2-5, with a weak D call TRBD1 (5 bases). This CDR3 has 13 residues. Trimming pared 4 bases from V and 4 bases from J, leaving 10 bases between.

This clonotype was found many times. The CDR3 region has the DNA TGCAGCGTTGATCCTGCCGGTGGGTACAATGAGCAGTTCTTC. It codes for CSVDPAGGYNEQFF. The chain recombines TRBV29-1 with TRBJ2-1, with D hard to call. Trimming took 3 bases from V and 4 from J, leaving 13 bases between them. CDR1 is SQVTM, CDR2 ANQGSEA, per germline. The CDR3 runs to 14 residues.

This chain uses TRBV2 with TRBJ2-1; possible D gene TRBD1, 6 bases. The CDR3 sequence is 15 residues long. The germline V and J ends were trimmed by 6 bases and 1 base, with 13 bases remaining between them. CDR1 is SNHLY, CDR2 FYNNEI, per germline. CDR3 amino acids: CASSHNRESYNEQFF. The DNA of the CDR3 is TGTGCCAGCAGCCATAACAGGGAGTCCTACAATGAGCAGTTCTTC.

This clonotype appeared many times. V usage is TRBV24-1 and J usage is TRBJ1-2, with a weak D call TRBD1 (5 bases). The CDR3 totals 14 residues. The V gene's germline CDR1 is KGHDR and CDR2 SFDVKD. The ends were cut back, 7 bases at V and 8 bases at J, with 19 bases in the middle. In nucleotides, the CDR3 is TGTGCCACCAGCAGGGACGGAGAGGTGGGAGGCTACACCTTC. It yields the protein CATSRDGEVGGYTF.

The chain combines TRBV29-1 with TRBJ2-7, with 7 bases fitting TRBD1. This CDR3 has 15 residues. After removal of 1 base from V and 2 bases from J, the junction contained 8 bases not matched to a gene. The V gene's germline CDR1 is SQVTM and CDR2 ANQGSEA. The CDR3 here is CSVEGWDRPPYEQYF. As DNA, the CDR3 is TGCAGCGTTGAAGGCTGGGACAGACCACCCTACGAGCAGTACTTC.

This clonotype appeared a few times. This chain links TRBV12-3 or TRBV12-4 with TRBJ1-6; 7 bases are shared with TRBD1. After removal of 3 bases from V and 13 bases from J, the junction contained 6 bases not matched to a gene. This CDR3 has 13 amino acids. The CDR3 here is CASSLRGLLPLHF. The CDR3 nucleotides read TGTGCCAGCAGTTTGAGGGGGCTCTTGCCCCTCCACTTT.

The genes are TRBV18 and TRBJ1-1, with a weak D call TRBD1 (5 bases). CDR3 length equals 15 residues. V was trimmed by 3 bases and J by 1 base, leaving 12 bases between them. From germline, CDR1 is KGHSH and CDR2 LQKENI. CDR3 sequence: CASSPAGRGNTEAFF. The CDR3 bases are TGTGCCAGCTCACCCGCGGGGAGGGGGAACACTGAAGCTTTCTTT. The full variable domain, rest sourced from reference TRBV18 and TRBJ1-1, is NAGVMQNPRHLVRRRGQEARLRCSPMKGHSHVYWYRQLPEEGLKFMVYLQKENIIDESGMPKERFSAEFPKEGPSILRIQQVVRGDSAAYFCASSPAGRGNTEAFFGQGTRLTVV.

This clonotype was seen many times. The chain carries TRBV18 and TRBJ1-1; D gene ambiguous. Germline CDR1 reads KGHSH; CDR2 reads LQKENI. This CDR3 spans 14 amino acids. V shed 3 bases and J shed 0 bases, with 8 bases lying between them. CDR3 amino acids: CASSPPSVNTEAFF. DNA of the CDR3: TGTGCCAGCTCACCCCCAAGCGTGAACACTGAAGCTTTCTTT. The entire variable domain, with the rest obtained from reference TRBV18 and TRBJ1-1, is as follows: NAGVMQNPRHLVRRRGQEARLRCSPMKGHSHVYWYRQLPEEGLKFMVYLQKENIIDESGMPKERFSAEFPKEGPSILRIQQVVRGDSAAYFCASSPPSVNTEAFFGQGTRLTVV.

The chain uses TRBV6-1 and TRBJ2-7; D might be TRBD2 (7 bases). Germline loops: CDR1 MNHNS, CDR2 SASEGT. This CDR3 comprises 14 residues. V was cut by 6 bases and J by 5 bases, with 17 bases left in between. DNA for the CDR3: TGTGCCAGCAGAATCCGACTAGGGGGGGACGAGCAGTACTTC. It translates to CASRIRLGGDEQYF.

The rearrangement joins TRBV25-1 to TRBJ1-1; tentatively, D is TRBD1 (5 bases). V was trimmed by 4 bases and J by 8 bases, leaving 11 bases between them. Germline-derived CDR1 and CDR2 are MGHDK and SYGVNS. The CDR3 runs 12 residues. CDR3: CASSVGVAEAFF. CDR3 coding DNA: TGTGCCAGCAGTGTGGGGGTAGCCGAAGCTTTCTTT.

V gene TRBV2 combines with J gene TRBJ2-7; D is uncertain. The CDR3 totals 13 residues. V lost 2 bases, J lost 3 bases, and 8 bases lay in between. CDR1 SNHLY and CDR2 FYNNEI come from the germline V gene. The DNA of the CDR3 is TGTGCCAGCAGTGAATTGGGCTTCTACGAGCAGTACTTC. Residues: CASSELGFYEQYF.

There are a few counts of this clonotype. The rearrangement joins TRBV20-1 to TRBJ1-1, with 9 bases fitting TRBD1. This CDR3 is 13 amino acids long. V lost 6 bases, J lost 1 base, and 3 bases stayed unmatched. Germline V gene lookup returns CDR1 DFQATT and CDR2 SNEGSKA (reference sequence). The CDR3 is CSADRGQNTEAFF. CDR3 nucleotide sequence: TGCAGTGCGGACAGGGGCCAGAACACTGAAGCTTTCTTT.

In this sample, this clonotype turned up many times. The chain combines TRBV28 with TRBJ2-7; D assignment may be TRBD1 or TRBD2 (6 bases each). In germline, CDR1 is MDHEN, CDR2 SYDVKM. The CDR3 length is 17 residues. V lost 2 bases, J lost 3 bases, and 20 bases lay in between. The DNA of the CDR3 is TGTGCCAGCAGTTTACCCGGGACGACCGGGGGCTACTACGAGCAGTACTTC. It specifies CASSLPGTTGGYYEQYF.

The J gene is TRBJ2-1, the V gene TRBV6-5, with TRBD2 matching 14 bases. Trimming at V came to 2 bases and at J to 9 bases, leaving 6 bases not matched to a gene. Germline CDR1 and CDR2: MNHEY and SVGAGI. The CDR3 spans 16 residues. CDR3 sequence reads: CASSYQSGLAGGEQFF. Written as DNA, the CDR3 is TGTGCCAGCAGTTACCAATCTGGACTAGCGGGAGGTGAGCAGTTCTTC.

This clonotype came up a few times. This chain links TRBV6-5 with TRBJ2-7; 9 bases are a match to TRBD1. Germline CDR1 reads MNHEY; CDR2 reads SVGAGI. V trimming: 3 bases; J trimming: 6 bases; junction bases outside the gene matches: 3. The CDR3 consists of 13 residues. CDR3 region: CASSYLQGAEQYF. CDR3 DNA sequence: TGTGCCAGCAGTTATTTACAGGGGGCCGAGCAGTACTTC.

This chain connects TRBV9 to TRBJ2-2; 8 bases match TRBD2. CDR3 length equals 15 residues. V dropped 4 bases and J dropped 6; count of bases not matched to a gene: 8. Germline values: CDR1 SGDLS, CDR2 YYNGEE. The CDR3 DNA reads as TGTGCCAGCAGCATAGGCGGGAGGCAAGCCGGGGAGCTGTTTTTT. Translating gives CASSIGGRQAGELFF.

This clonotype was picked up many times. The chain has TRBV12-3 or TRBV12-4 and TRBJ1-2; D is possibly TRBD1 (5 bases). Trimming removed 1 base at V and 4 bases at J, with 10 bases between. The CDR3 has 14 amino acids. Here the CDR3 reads CASSLVQGVYGYTF. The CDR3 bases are TGTGCCAGCAGTTTAGTTCAGGGAGTCTATGGCTACACCTTC.

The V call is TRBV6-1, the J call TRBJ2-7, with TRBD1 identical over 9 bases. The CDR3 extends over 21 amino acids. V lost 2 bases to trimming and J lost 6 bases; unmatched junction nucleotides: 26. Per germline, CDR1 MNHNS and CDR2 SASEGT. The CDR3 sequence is CASSESQIREFFGTGCPEQYF. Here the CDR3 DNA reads TGTGCCAGCAGTGAATCCCAAATCAGGGAATTTTTTGGGACAGGGTGCCCCGAGCAGTACTTC.

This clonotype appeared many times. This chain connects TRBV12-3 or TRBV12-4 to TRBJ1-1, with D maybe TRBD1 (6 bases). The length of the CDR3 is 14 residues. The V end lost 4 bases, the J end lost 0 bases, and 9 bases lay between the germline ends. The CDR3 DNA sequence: TGTGCCAGCAGTTCACAGGGTATGAACACTGAAGCTTTCTTT. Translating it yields CASSSQGMNTEAFF.

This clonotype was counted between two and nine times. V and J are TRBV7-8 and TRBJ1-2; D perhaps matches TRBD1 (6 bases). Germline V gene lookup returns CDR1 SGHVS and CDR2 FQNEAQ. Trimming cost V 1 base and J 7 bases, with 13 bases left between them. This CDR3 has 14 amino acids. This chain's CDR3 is CASSLVGDNSGYTF. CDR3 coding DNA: TGTGCCAGCAGCTTAGTGGGGGACAACAGTGGCTACACCTTC.

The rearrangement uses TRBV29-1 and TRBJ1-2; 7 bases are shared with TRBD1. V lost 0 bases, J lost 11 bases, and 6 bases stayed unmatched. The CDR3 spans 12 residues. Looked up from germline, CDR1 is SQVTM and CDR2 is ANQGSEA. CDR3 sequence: CSVEEDRRGYTF. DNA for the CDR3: TGCAGCGTTGAAGAGGACAGGAGGGGTTACACCTTC. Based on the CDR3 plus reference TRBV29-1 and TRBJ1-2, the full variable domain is SAVISQKPSRDICQRGTSLTIQCQVDSQVTMMFWYRQQPGQSLTLIATANQGSEATYESGFVIDKFPISRPNLTFSTLTVSNMSPEDSSIYLCSVEEDRRGYTFGSGTRLTVV.

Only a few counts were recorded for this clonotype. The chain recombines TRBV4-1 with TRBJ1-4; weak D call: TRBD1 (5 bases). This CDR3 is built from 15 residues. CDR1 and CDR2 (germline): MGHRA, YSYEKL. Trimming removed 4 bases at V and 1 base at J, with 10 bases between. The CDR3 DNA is TGCGCCAGCAGCCTGGACGGGGGAACTAATGAAAAACTGTTTTTT. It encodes CASSLDGGTNEKLFF.

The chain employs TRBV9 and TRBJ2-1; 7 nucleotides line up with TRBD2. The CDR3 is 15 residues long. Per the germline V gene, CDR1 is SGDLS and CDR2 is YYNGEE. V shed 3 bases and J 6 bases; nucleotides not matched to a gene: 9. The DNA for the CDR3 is TGTGCCAGCAGCGAACTAGCGCCAGGGAGCAATGAGCAGTTCTTC. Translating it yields CASSELAPGSNEQFF.

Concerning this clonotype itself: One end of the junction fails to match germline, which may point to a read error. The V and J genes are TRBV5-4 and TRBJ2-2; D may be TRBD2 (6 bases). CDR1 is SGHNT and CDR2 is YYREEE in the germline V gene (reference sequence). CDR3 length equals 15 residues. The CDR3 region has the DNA TGTGCCAGCAGCTTGGAACGGGAGAACCCCGGGGAGCTGTTTTTT. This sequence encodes CASSLERENPGELFF.

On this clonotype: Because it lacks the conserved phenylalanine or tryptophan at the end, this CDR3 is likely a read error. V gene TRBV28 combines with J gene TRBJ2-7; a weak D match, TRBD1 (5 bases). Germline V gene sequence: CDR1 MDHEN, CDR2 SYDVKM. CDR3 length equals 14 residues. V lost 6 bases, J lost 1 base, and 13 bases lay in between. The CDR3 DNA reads TGTGCCAGCAGGACTCTTAGGGGATCCTACGAGCAGTACTTA. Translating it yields CASRTLRGSYEQYL.

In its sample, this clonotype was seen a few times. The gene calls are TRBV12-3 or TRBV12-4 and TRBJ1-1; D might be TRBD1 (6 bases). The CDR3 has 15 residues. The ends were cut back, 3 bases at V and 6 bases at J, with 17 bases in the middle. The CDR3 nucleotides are TGTGCCAGCAGTTTGGGCCTCGACAGGATGGCTGAAGCTTTCTTT. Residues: CASSLGLDRMAEAFF.